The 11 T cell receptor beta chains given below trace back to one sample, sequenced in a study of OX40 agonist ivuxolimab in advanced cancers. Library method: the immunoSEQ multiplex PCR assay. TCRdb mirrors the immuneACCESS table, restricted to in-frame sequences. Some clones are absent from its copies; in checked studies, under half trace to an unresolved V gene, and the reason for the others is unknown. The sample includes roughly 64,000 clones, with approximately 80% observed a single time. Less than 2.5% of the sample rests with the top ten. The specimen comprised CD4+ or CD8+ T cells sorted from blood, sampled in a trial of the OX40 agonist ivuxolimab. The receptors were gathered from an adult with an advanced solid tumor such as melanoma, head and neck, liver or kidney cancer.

The CDR3 DNA sequence: TGTGCCAGCAGCCAGGTGACAGTCCTCTACGAGCAGTACTTC. Its translation is CASSQVTVLYEQYF. The chain is built from TRBV7-3 and TRBJ2-7, with a weak D call TRBD1 (5 bases). This CDR3 region has 14 residues. Trimming took 5 bases from V and 3 from J, leaving 14 bases between them. Per the germline V gene, CDR1 is SGHTA and CDR2 is FQGTGA.

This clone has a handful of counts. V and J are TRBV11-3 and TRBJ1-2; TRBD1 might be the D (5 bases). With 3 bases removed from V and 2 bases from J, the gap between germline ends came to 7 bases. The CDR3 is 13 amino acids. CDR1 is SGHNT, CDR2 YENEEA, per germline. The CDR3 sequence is CASSFGQNYGYTF. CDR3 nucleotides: TGTGCCAGCAGCTTCGGACAAAACTATGGCTACACCTTC.

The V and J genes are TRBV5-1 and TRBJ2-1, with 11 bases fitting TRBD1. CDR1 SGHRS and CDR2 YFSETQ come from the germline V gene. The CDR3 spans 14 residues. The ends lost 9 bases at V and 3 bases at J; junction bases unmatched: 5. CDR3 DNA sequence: TGCGCCAACCGGACAGGGGGCTTCTACAATGAGCAGTTCTTC. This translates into CANRTGGFYNEQFF. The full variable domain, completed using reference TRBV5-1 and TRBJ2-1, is KAGVTQTPRYLIKTRGQQVTLSCSPISGHRSVSWYQQTPGQGLQFLFEYFSETQRNKGNFPGRFSGRQFSNSRSEMNVSTLELGDSALYLCANRTGGFYNEQFFGPGTRLTVL.

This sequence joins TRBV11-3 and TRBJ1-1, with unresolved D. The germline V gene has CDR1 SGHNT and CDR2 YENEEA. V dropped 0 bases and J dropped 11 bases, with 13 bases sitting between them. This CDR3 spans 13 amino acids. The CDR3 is CASSLDWRSWAFF. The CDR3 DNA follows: TGTGCCAGCAGCTTAGATTGGAGGAGTTGGGCTTTCTTT.

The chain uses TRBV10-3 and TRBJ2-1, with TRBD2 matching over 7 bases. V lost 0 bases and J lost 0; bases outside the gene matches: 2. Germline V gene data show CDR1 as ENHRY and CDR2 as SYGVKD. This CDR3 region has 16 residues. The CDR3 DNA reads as TGTGCCATCAGTGAGTCTTCGGGGGGCTCCTACAATGAGCAGTTCTTC. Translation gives CAISESSGGSYNEQFF.

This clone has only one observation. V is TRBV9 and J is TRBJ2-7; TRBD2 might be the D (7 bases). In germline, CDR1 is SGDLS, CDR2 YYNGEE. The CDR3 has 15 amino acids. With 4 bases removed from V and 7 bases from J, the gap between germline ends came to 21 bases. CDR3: CASSLGGGTFYEQYF. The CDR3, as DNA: TGTGCCAGCAGCTTAGGGGGGGGCACATTTTATGAGCAGTACTTC.

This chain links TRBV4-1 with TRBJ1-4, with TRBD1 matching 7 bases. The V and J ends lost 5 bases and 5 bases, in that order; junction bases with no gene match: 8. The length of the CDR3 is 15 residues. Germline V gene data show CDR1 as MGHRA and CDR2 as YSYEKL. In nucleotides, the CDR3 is TGCGCCAGCAGCTCTCGACAGGGAGGAAATGAAAAACTGTTTTTT. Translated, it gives CASSSRQGGNEKLFF.

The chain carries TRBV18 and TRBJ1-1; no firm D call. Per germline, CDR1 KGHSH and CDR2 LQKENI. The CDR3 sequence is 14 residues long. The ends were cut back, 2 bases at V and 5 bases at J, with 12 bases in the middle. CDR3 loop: CASSPRPRETEAFF. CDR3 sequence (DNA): TGTGCCAGCTCACCAAGACCCCGTGAGACTGAAGCTTTCTTT.

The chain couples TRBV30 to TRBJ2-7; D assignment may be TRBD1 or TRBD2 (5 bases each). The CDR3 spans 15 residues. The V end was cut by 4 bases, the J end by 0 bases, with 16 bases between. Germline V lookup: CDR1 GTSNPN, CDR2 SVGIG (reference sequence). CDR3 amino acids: CAWKLPGPVSYEQYF. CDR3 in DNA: TGTGCCTGGAAATTACCGGGGCCTGTCTCCTACGAGCAGTACTTC.

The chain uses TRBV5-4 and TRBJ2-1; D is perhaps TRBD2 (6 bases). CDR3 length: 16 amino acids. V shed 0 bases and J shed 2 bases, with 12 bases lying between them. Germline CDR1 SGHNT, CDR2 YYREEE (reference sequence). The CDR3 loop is CASSLGQRAAYNEQFF. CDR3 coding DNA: TGTGCCAGCAGCTTGGGCCAGCGGGCTGCCTACAATGAGCAGTTCTTC.

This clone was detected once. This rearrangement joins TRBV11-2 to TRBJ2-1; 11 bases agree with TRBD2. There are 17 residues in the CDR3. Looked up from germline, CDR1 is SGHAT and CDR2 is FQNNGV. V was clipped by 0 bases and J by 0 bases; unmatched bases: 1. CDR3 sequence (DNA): TGTGCCAGCAGCTTAGATCTAGCGGGAGGCTCCTACAATGAGCAGTTCTTC. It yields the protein CASSLDLAGGSYNEQFF.